This TCR beta chain came from a study of monozygotic twins with inflammatory bowel disease. The length of the CDR3 is 19 residues. CDR1 LNHNV and CDR2 YYDKDF come from the germline V gene (reference sequence). Each of the TCR libraries took 3500 ng of total RNA. TCRdb re-called the 5' RACE reads, yielding one record per CDR3 amino acid sequence without DNA. The sample includes a few hundred thousand distinct CDR3 sequences. Sequencing was done on a sample of blood. The sequence was collected from a human donor with ulcerative colitis or Crohn's disease, or a healthy co-twin of an affected twin (not recorded which). The chain employs TRBV15 and TRBJ2-2; the TCRdb call, TRBD2, lacks DNA for checking. CDR3 loop: CATSREGSQGPEDTGELFF.